The entry that follows covers one TCR beta chain sequence. This specimen comes from a study of CD8 T cells in Susac syndrome. The CDR3 consists of 13 residues. V lost 6 bases and J lost 7, with 13 bases in between. The RNA input was roughly 0.45 to 1 ug, and it was reverse transcribed with random hexamers. Amplification of TCR beta CDR3 spanned 54 Vbeta and 13 Jbeta via immunoSEQ multiplex PCR. A single record per CDR3 protein comes from TCRdb applying MiXCR to the immunoSEQ multiplex PCR reads. The repertoire has 400,000 or so distinct CDR3 sequences, around 85% of them found once; the top ten carry approximately 0.12%. Both CD4+ and CD8+ T cells were negatively isolated, and TEMRA cells underwent FACS enrichment.

This sequence was found in a human donor with multiple sclerosis. The chain couples TRBV12-3 or TRBV12-4 to TRBJ2-1; D is undetermined. The sample taken for sequencing was CD8+ T cells from PBMCs. The CDR3 nucleotides are TGTGCCAGCAGCCCGGTGAGTTCAAATGAGCAGTTCTTC. Its translation: CASSPVSSNEQFF.